This TCR beta chain was captured in a study of identical twins (dated by TCRdb to 2016 to 2017). In the study overall: To test whether fetal clonotypes persist, this study deep-sequenced TCR alpha and beta repertoires from monozygotic twins, from unrelated adults of various ages, and from cord blood. Replicate twin experiments were performed at different times using different library preparation protocols to rule out contamination.

The CDR3 contains 16 residues, cysteine and phenylalanine counted. The DNA shown is the 48-base CDR3, in frame from base 1. V and J are truncated by 5 bases and 4 bases respectively, leaving an intervening sequence of 19 bases. CDR1 SEHNR and CDR2 FQNEAQ were looked up in the germline V gene (reference sequence). Comment on this clonotype: Its antigen is not yet known. No clone much larger than this one lies a single base away; base qualities are absent.

The library came from 5' RACE. TCRdb records Illumina HiSeq 2000 as the sequencer. Template switching added a universal primer binding site, and the final cDNA carried a unique molecular identifier that allowed TCR cDNA molecules to be counted accurately. First-strand cDNA for TCR alpha and beta chains was synthesized from specific primers in the conserved constant-segment region. Each cDNA library was double barcoded, with a SMART-Mk sample barcode plus Illumina barcodes, to control for contamination. TruSeq adapter sequences, together with Illumina sample barcodes, were added in two successive PCR steps. Sequencing of the TCR alpha and beta cDNA libraries was done on the Illumina HiSeq platform using custom primers. Regarding the original processing steps: Raw reads were processed with MiGEC to extract unique molecular identifiers, and MiXCR was used to determine CDR3 positions. For each individual, recombination models were inferred using an EM algorithm with the repgenHMM and IGoR tools. Shared clonotype analysis was performed with the tcR package in R, normalizing sharing by the product of cloneset sizes. Out-of-frame nonproductive sequences were analyzed to study raw recombination free of thymic and clonal selection effects. Using fastp trimming at Q25 and MiXCR clonotype assembly, TCRdb reanalyzed the public sequencing data and kept in-frame beta chains. Each entry merges the rows of one CDR3 protein and shows their most common DNA and genes. It is TCRdb's table, rather than the study itself, that gives the V and J calls and clone size. For this sample the table gives 210,000 or so distinct CDR3 sequences, of which around a sixth were detected only once. The top ten clones comprise 40% of the sample.

Every donor was a healthy Caucasian. The twin cohort consisted of three pairs of female monozygotic twins, all aged about 18 to 29 years. Positive isolation kits from Invitrogen were used to isolate CD4+ and CD8+ T cell populations. What the authors observed across the whole study: In monozygotic twins, out-of-frame TCR alpha sharing was systematically underestimated by recombination models, although the models agreed with sharing between unrelated individuals. Fewer insertions were carried by abundant cord blood beta clonotypes; a weaker similar trend was observed in young adult naive repertoires, while no such trend was observed in memory repertoires. Compared with coincidental sharing between unrelated individuals, out-of-frame TCR alpha sequences shared between twins showed an excess of sequences with low generation probability. The excess sharing between twins in beta out-of-frame sequences was weaker because fewer shared sequences reduced the signal-to-noise ratio. Because the same donors could not be followed over many years, the conclusions relied on cross-sectional statistical analysis. Invariant T cells such as MAIT and iNKT could partly confound zero-insertion analyses, although diverse VJ usage argued against such confounding for most clonotypes.

This sample was also put to use in a study of T cells expressing NK-cell markers. Per the second study: In sorted CD3+CD56+NKG2C+, CD3+CD56+NKG2C- and CD3+CD56-NKG2C+ T-cell subsets from 7 to 9 donors, TCR beta-chain repertoires were profiled. Of the eight sequenced donors, seven were found to be HCMV-seropositive and one was found to be HCMV-seronegative. To restrict sorting to alphabetaTCR-expressing T cells, an anti-gammadeltaTCR antibody was added in several experiments. In several donors, the dominant CD3+CD56+NKG2C+ clonotypes were found to rank among the top 10 CD8+ clonotypes and to make up about 1.0-7.5% of CD8+ T cells. Those dominant clonotypes were again the most abundant among CD3+CD56-NKG2C+ cells in a few donors, at roughly 28.3-60.1%. It remained unclear whether the expanded NKG2C-expressing T cell clones were specific for HCMV antigens. All eight donors whose samples were sequenced were randomly selected healthy volunteers, three of them men and five women. To determine HCMV serostatus, a commercial ELISA kit was used to detect HCMV-specific IgG in serum. MIGEC handled demultiplexing of the reads and grouping by UMI, while MiTCR was used to assemble and quantify clonotypes. To exclude erroneous sequences, any TCR cDNA sequence not supported by at least two reads was discarded. The tcR package was used for downstream repertoire analysis, with clonotypes matched between fractions based on CDR3 nucleotide sequence plus V segment. VDJmatch was used to annotate antigen specificity against VDJdb, with one amino acid substitution in CDR3 allowed.

The clonotype originates from a woman aged 18-30 years in good health. The sequenced sample consisted of CD8+ T cells sorted from blood. The rearrangement joined TRBV7-9 to TRBJ2-3; no D segment can be confidently identified. The CDR3 in this case is CASSDDTSWPPDTQYF. The nucleotide sequence reads TGTGCCAGCAGCGATGACACTTCGTGGCCCCCAGATACGCAGTATTTT.